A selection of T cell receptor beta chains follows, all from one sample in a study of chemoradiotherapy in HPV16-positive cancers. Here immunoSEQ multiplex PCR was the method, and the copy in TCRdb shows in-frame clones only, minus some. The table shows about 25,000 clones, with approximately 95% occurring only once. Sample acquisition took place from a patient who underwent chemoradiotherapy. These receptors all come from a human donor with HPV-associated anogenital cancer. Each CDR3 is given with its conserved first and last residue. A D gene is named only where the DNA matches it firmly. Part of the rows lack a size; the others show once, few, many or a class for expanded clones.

cdr3_aa: CASSLLHGEQYF; cdr3_nt: TGTGCCAGCAGTTTATTACACGGCGAGCAGTACTTC; clone_size: -; d_call: -; v_call: TRBV28; j_call: TRBJ2-7
cdr3_aa: CATSRGGAGDTEAFF; cdr3_nt: TGTGCCACCAGCAGAGGCGGGGCGGGGGACACTGAAGCTTTCTTT; clone_size: -; d_call: -; v_call: TRBV15; j_call: TRBJ1-1
cdr3_aa: CASSSLRGGYEQYF; cdr3_nt: TGTGCCAGCAGTTCCCTTAGGGGGGGCTACGAGCAGTACTTC; clone_size: -; d_call: -; v_call: TRBV2; j_call: TRBJ2-7
cdr3_aa: CASSHQTGNYGYTF; cdr3_nt: TGTGCCAGCAGCCATCAAACAGGGAACTATGGCTACACCTTC; clone_size: once; d_call: -; v_call: TRBV7-9; j_call: TRBJ1-2
cdr3_aa: CSVGLGGASYEQYF; cdr3_nt: TGCAGCGTTGGATTGGGGGGGGCCTCCTACGAGCAGTACTTC; clone_size: -; d_call: -; v_call: TRBV29-1; j_call: TRBJ2-7
cdr3_aa: CASSLTGTDYEQYF; cdr3_nt: TGTGCCAGCAGCCTGACCGGGACAGACTACGAGCAGTACTTC; clone_size: -; d_call: TRBD1; v_call: TRBV28; j_call: TRBJ2-7
cdr3_aa: CASNPWGGSYNSPLHF; cdr3_nt: TGTGCCAGCAACCCTTGGGGGGGCTCCTATAATTCACCCCTCCACTTT; clone_size: -; d_call: -; v_call: TRBV5-8; j_call: TRBJ1-6
cdr3_aa: CASSIYGTGDTQYF; cdr3_nt: TGTGCCAGTAGTATATATGGGACCGGAGATACGCAGTATTTT; clone_size: -; d_call: -; v_call: TRBV19; j_call: TRBJ2-3
cdr3_aa: CASGGAGNSPLHF; cdr3_nt: TGTGCCAGCGGAGGGGCCGGTAATTCACCCCTCCACTTT; clone_size: -; d_call: -; v_call: TRBV28; j_call: TRBJ1-6
cdr3_aa: CASSLGQGTAGYTF; cdr3_nt: TGTGCCAGCAGCTTAGGACAGGGGACGGCTGGCTACACCTTC; clone_size: -; d_call: TRBD1; v_call: TRBV7-2; j_call: TRBJ1-2
cdr3_aa: CASSEAGVPPQHF; cdr3_nt: TGTGCCAGCAGTGAAGCAGGGGTCCCGCCGCAGCATTTT; clone_size: -; d_call: -; v_call: TRBV2; j_call: TRBJ1-5
cdr3_aa: CASSVERGCVEEQYF; cdr3_nt: TGTGCCAGCAGCGTAGAACGGGGCTGTGTAGAAGAGCAGTACTTC; clone_size: -; d_call: -; v_call: TRBV9; j_call: TRBJ2-7
cdr3_aa: CASSLRTGAPQPQHF; cdr3_nt: TGTGCCAGCAGCCTAAGGACAGGGGCCCCTCAGCCCCAGCATTTT; clone_size: -; d_call: TRBD1; v_call: TRBV7-2; j_call: TRBJ1-5
cdr3_aa: CASSLNFVGGLAGDVVAEQFF; cdr3_nt: TGCGCCAGCAGCTTGAATTTCGTTGGCGGACTAGCGGGAGACGTTGTTGCTGAGCAGTTCTTC; clone_size: -; d_call: TRBD2; v_call: TRBV5-1; j_call: TRBJ2-1
cdr3_aa: CASSSRSGTGVYEQYF; cdr3_nt: TGTGCCAGCAGTTCACGGTCCGGGACAGGGGTCTACGAGCAGTACTTC; clone_size: once; d_call: TRBD1; v_call: TRBV6-5; j_call: TRBJ2-7